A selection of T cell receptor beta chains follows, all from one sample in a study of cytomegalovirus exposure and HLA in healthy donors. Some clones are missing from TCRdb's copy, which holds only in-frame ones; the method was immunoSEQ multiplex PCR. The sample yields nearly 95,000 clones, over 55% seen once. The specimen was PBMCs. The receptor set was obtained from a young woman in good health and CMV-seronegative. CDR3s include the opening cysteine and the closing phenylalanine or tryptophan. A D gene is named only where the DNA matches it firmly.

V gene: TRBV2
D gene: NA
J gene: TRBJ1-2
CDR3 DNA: TGTGCCAGCAGTGATGGGGGCAGTTTGAACTATGGCTACACCTTC
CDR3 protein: CASSDGGSLNYGYTF

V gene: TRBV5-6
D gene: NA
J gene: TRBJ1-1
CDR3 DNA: TGTGCCATCACCCGGGGGGGGAGGAACACTGAAGCTTTCTTT
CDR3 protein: CAITRGGRNTEAFF

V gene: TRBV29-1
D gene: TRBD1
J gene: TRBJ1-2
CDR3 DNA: TGCAGCGTTGTGACAGGGAGGCTCAGCTATGGCTACACCTTC
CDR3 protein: CSVVTGRLSYGYTF

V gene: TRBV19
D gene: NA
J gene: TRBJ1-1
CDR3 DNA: TGTGCCAGTAGTATCCAGGGTAGCTTGGCTGAAGCTTTCTTT
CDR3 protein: CASSIQGSLAEAFF

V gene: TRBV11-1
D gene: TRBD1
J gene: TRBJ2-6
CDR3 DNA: TGTGCCAGCCAACACGAGACAGGGTTTGGGGCCAACGTCCTGACTTTC
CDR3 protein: CASQHETGFGANVLTF

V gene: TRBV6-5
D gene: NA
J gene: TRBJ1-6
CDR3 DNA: TGTGCCAGCAGTTACATCGGGGGAGATTCACCCCTCCACTTT
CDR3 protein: CASSYIGGDSPLHF

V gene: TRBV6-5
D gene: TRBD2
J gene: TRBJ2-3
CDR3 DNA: TGTGCCAGCAGTTACTTACTAGCGGGAGCTGGTACGCAGTATTTT
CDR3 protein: CASSYLLAGAGTQYF

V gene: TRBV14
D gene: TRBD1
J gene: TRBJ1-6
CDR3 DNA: TGTGCCAGCAGGGATGACAGGGGAAATAATTCACCCCTCCACTTT
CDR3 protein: CASRDDRGNNSPLHF

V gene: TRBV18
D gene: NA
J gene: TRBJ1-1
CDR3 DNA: TGTGCCAGCCCCAGAACTGAAGCTTTCTTT
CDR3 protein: CASPRTEAFF

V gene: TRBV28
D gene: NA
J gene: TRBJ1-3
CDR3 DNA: TGTGCCAGCAGTTTGAATGGCGGCTCTGGAAACACCATATATTTT
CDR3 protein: CASSLNGGSGNTIYF

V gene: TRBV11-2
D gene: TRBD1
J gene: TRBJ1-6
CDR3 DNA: TGTGCCAGCAGCCTACCGGGACAGGAGAGCTCCTATAATTCACCCCTCCACTTT
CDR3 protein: CASSLPGQESSYNSPLHF

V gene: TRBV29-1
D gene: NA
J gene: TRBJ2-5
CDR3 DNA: TGCAGCGTTGAAGGGGGGACACAAGAGACCCAGTACTTC
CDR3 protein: CSVEGGTQETQYF

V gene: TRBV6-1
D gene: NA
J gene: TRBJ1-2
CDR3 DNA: TGTGCCAGCACGTTGGCAGGGTCCGGCTACACCTTC
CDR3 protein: CASTLAGSGYTF

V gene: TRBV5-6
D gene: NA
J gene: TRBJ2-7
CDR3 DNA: TGTGCCAGCAGCCCCGGAGGGTCGCAGGGCATGAATCCCTACGAGCAGTACTTC
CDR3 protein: CASSPGGSQGMNPYEQYF

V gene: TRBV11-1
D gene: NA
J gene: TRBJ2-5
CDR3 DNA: TGTGCCAGCAGCCCGTCGGGGGAAGAGACCCAGTACTTC
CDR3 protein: CASSPSGEETQYF